The source of this T cell receptor (beta chain) is a study of T-cell reconstitution after alpha-beta-depleted transplantation in children. Germline CDR1 is SQVTM and CDR2 is ANQGSEA. V lost 6 bases and J lost 7, with 12 bases in between. CDR3 length equals 11 residues. This clonotype was picked up many times. A library of TCRbeta sequences, prepared with unique molecular identifiers, was generated. Via MiXCR, TCRdb re-called the PCR reads, giving one row per CDR3 protein. The sample holds around 480,000 distinct CDR3 sequences, less than 35% seen once. Sequencing used PBMCs from the stem cell graft donor, obtained from the stem cell graft. The chain carries TRBV29-1 and TRBJ2-5; D unresolved. The TCR was taken from a human donor who donated a stem cell graft to a child with aplastic anemia. The CDR3 region has the DNA TGCAGCGTGGACCCGGTTGGGACCCAGTACTTC. Protein sequence: CSVDPVGTQYF.